A single sample gave rise to the 19 T cell receptor beta chains below, sequenced in a study of OX40 agonist ivuxolimab in advanced cancers. The method was immunoSEQ multiplex PCR; TCRdb's version includes in-frame clones alone and lacks a portion of them. Here the sample spans 60,000 to 85,000 clones, 80% to 85% being singletons. The material sequenced was CD4+ or CD8+ T cells sorted from blood, taken in a trial of the OX40 agonist ivuxolimab. The receptors were gathered from an adult with an advanced solid tumor such as melanoma, head and neck, liver or kidney cancer.

This chain uses TRBV5-1 with TRBJ2-7; 9 nucleotides align to TRBD1. The V gene end was trimmed by 3 bases and the J gene end by 7 bases; junction bases not matched to a gene: 8. The CDR3 totals 14 residues. Germline lookup yields CDR1 SGHRS and CDR2 YFSETQ. CDR3 residues: CASSSGQGEREQYF. The CDR3 DNA follows: TGCGCCAGCAGCTCGGGACAGGGAGAGAGAGAGCAGTACTTC.

The rearrangement uses TRBV21-1 and TRBJ2-3; the D call TRBD2 from the table was never checked on the DNA. TRBV21-1 is a known pseudogene. The length of the CDR3 is 14 residues. The CDR3 region has the DNA TGTGCCAGCATCCGCCGGGAGGGGGTGGATACGCAGTATTTT. It specifies CASIRREGVDTQYF.

The chain joins TRBV4-1 to TRBJ2-7; 8 bases are a match to TRBD1. Germline V gives CDR1 MGHRA, CDR2 YSYEKL. This CDR3 region has 14 residues. V trimming: 5 bases; J trimming: 7 bases; junction bases outside the gene matches: 10. The CDR3 here is CASSSGQGRGEQYV. Written as DNA, the CDR3 is TGCGCCAGCAGCAGCGGACAGGGCCGGGGAGAGCAGTACGTC.

This clone was seen more than once but under ten times. The gene calls are TRBV29-1 and TRBJ1-1; 10 bases agree with TRBD1. The CDR3 length is 12 residues. V lost 6 bases and J lost 7; bases outside the gene matches: 5. CDR1 is SQVTM, CDR2 ANQGSEA, per germline. The CDR3 DNA sequence: TGCAGCGTAGGACAGGGGGAGGTTGAAGCTTTCTTT. This gives the protein CSVGQGEVEAFF.

This sequence joins TRBV2 and TRBJ2-1, with D perhaps matching TRBD2 (5 bases). The CDR3 contains 13 residues. CDR1 and CDR2 from the germline V gene are SNHLY and FYNNEI. V lost 6 bases to trimming and J lost 3 bases, with 9 bases between them. The DNA for the CDR3 is TGTGCCAGCAGCGGGATGTACTACAATGAGCAGTTCTTC. Protein: CASSGMYYNEQFF.

The V and J genes are TRBV28 and TRBJ2-7, with D possibly matching TRBD1 (5 bases). CDR1 and CDR2 (germline): MDHEN, SYDVKM. V was cut by 7 bases and J by 5 bases, with 15 bases left in between. This CDR3 region has 13 residues. The CDR3 here is CASTWRQGHEQYF. The CDR3 DNA is TGTGCCAGCACCTGGCGGCAGGGCCACGAGCAGTACTTC.

The chain employs TRBV5-4 and TRBJ1-1; the D gene is possibly TRBD1 (5 bases). The CDR3 length is 14 residues. Germline CDR1 and CDR2: SGHNT and YYREEE (reference sequence). Trimming left V 0 bases short and J 10 bases short, with 16 bases between. This CDR3 is CASSLVEDTGGAFF. The DNA of the CDR3 is TGTGCCAGCAGCTTGGTCGAGGACACGGGTGGAGCTTTCTTT. Together with reference TRBV5-4 and TRBJ1-1, the CDR3 gives the full variable domain: ETGVTQSPTHLIKTRGQQVTLRCSSQSGHNTVSWYQQALGQGPQFIFQYYREEENGRGNFPPRFSGLQFPNYSSELNVNALELDDSALYLCASSLVEDTGGAFFGQGTRLTVV.

The genes are TRBV30 and TRBJ2-1; D gene unclear. The CDR3 is 13 amino acids. Between the trimmed V and J ends, which lost 1 base and 7 bases, there was a span of 11 bases. The germline V gene encodes CDR1 GTSNPN and CDR2 SVGIG (reference sequence). Written as DNA, the CDR3 is TGTGCCTGGAGTGCGGGCGGAGTTAATGAGCAGTTCTTC. Its protein is CAWSAGGVNEQFF.

This chain links TRBV28 with TRBJ2-1; 12 bases fit TRBD2. The V and J ends lost 5 bases and 5 bases, in that order; junction bases with no gene match: 4. Germline V gives CDR1 MDHEN, CDR2 SYDVKM. The CDR3 contains 15 residues. CDR3 in DNA: TGTGCCAGCAGTCGACTAGCGGGAGCCCACAATGAGCAGTTCTTC. Encoded protein: CASSRLAGAHNEQFF.

The chain links TRBV7-2 to TRBJ2-3, with unresolved D. Per the germline V gene, CDR1 is SGHTA and CDR2 is FQGNSA. This CDR3 has 14 amino acids. V dropped 8 bases and J dropped 9 bases, with 21 bases sitting between them. The CDR3 loop is CASSQLRDPSTQYF. Here the CDR3 DNA reads TGTGCCAGCTCCCAACTCCGAGACCCTTCAACGCAGTATTTT.

The chain employs TRBV28 and TRBJ2-2; D remains ambiguous. The CDR3 covers 14 residues. The germline V gene encodes CDR1 MDHEN and CDR2 SYDVKM. Trimming took off 2 bases at V and 3 bases at J, with 7 bases between the two ends. CDR3 sequence reads: CASSLRLDTGELFF. CDR3 sequence (DNA): TGTGCCAGCAGTTTAAGATTGGACACCGGGGAGCTGTTTTTT.

The chain combines TRBV5-1 with TRBJ1-1; D is unclear. There are 14 residues in the CDR3. The germline V gene encodes CDR1 SGHRS and CDR2 YFSETQ. The V end was cut by 3 bases, the J end by 1 base, with 10 bases between. CDR3 in amino acids: CASSSAAANTEAFF. As DNA, the CDR3 is TGCGCCAGCAGCTCCGCAGCAGCGAACACTGAAGCTTTCTTT.

The CDR3 is CASSMSRDTSYEQYF. CDR3 in DNA: TGTGCCAGTAGTATGTCCCGGGACACATCCTACGAGCAGTACTTC. The J gene is TRBJ2-7, the V gene TRBV19, with D perhaps TRBD1 (6 bases). V lost 3 bases and J lost 1, with 13 bases in between. Germline values: CDR1 LNHDA, CDR2 SQIVND (reference sequence). The CDR3 runs to 15 residues.

The genes are TRBV11-3 and TRBJ2-7; weak D call: TRBD2 (7 bases). CDR1 and CDR2 from the germline V gene are SGHNT and YENEEA. The V and J ends lost 1 base and 2 bases respectively, with 12 bases between them. The CDR3 has 15 amino acids. CDR3 protein: CASSLGGGSPYEQYV. CDR3 nucleotide sequence: TGTGCCAGCAGCTTAGGGGGGGGCAGCCCCTACGAGCAGTACGTC.

This chain uses TRBV5-6 with TRBJ1-3, with D tentatively TRBD1 (5 bases). The CDR3 is 18 residues long. V lost 2 bases and J lost 0, with 18 bases in between. In germline, CDR1 is SGHDT, CDR2 YYEEEE. DNA for the CDR3: TGTGCCAGCAGCTTTCGTATCCAGGGCTCCCTCTCTGGAAACACCATATATTTT. It encodes CASSFRIQGSLSGNTIYF.

This clone was detected a few times. The V gene is TRBV14, the J gene TRBJ2-3; D is perhaps TRBD1 (5 bases). Germline loops: CDR1 SGHDN, CDR2 FVKESK. Trimming took off 6 bases at V and 2 bases at J, with 9 bases between the two ends. The CDR3 consists of 13 residues. The CDR3 DNA reads as TGTGCCAGCAGACGACAGTCCACAGATACGCAGTATTTT. It encodes CASRRQSTDTQYF.

V is TRBV27 and J is TRBJ2-1; D is uncertain. Looked up from germline, CDR1 is MNHEY and CDR2 is SMNVEV (reference sequence). The CDR3 has 14 residues. V gave up 2 bases and J gave up 4 bases, with 9 bases separating them. The CDR3 coding sequence is TGTGCCAGCAGTTTAGGATTTCCGTACAATGAGCAGTTCTTC. It specifies CASSLGFPYNEQFF.

This chain uses TRBV28 with TRBJ2-3, with unresolved D. The CDR3 spans 13 residues. Trimming stripped 2 bases from V and 0 bases from J, with 3 bases between. Per the germline V gene, CDR1 is MDHEN and CDR2 is SYDVKM. The CDR3 spells CASSLESTDTQYF. DNA for the CDR3: TGTGCCAGCAGTTTAGAGAGCACAGATACGCAGTATTTT.

The chain employs TRBV5-6 and TRBJ2-4, with D maybe TRBD2 (6 bases). The germline V and J ends were trimmed by 1 base and 3 bases, with 11 bases remaining between them. The CDR3 sequence is 15 residues long. The germline gives CDR1 SGHDT, CDR2 YYEEEE. Here the CDR3 reads CASSLWGENKNIQYF. In nucleotides, the CDR3 is TGTGCCAGCAGCTTGTGGGGGGAGAACAAAAACATTCAGTACTTC. Complete variable domain (other parts from reference TRBV5-6 and TRBJ2-4): DAGVTQSPTHLIKTRGQQVTLRCSPKSGHDTVSWYQQALGQGPQFIFQYYEEEERQRGNFPDRFSGHQFPNYSSELNVNALLLGDSALYLCASSLWGENKNIQYFGAGTRLSVL.